A selection of T cell receptor beta chains follows, all from one sample in a study of blood T cell repertoires in COVID-19. The method was immunoSEQ multiplex PCR; TCRdb's version includes in-frame clones alone and lacks a portion of them. The sample holds 30,000 to 45,000 clones, 70% to 90% seen once. What was sequenced was peripheral blood. These receptors all stem from a human donor in a cohort sampled during active or convalescent COVID-19. The donor label of this sample is uncertain. Each CDR3 is given with its conserved first and last residue. Fields, in order: J gene, D gene, CDR3 length, V gene, clone size, CDR3 protein, CDR3 DNA. A D gene is named only where the DNA matches it firmly. The size field is filled for only some rows; it gives once, few, many or a size class.

TRBJ2-1,TRBD2,14,TRBV29-1,-,CSVLAGGPYNEQFF,TGCAGCGTTCTAGCGGGAGGGCCCTACAATGAGCAGTTCTTC
TRBJ2-7,-,14,TRBV2,-,CASSGSTESYEQYF,TGTGCCAGCAGTGGCTCGACAGAGTCCTACGAGCAGTACTTC
TRBJ1-4,-,13,TRBV2,-,CASLRSTNEKLFF,TGTGCCAGCCTGAGGTCAACTAATGAAAAACTGTTTTTT
TRBJ2-5,TRBD2,18,TRBV15,-,CATSREGLAGGPGETQYF,TGTGCCACCAGCAGAGAAGGACTAGCGGGAGGGCCGGGGGAGACCCAGTACTTC
TRBJ2-7,TRBD1,15,TRBV5-6,few,CASSLGPGGSYEQYF,TGTGCCAGCAGCTTGGGGCCAGGGGGCTCCTACGAGCAGTACTTC
TRBJ2-6,TRBD1,20,TRBV7-3,-,CASSFGKRDRGRRGANVLTF,TGTGCCAGCAGCTTCGGTAAACGGGACAGGGGGCGAAGAGGGGCCAACGTCCTGACTTTC
TRBJ2-7,-,15,TRBV3-1/TRBV3-2,-,CASSQDAASRGEQYF,TGTGCCAGCAGCCAAGATGCGGCCTCTCGGGGCGAGCAGTACTTC
TRBJ2-5,-,14,TRBV6-1,once,CASSENYHQETQYF,TGTGCCAGCAGTGAGAACTACCATCAAGAGACCCAGTACTTC
TRBJ2-7,-,13,TRBV5-4,-,CASSHDTSYEQYF,TGTGCCAGCAGCCACGACACTTCCTACGAGCAGTACTTC
TRBJ1-2,-,15,TRBV5-6,-,CASSFLTGLGYGYTF,TGTGCCAGCAGCTTTCTCACAGGGCTCGGCTATGGCTACACCTTC
TRBJ2-1,-,16,TRBV28,-,CASSPLKSSPGNEQFF,TGTGCCAGCAGTCCTCTAAAGTCCTCCCCGGGCAATGAGCAGTTCTTC
TRBJ2-6,TRBD1,18,TRBV5-5,-,CASSPGQGKPSGANVLTF,TGTGCCAGCAGCCCGGGACAGGGAAAACCCTCTGGGGCCAACGTCCTGACTTTC
TRBJ1-2,-,13,TRBV6-5,once,CASGGVRDYGYTF,TGTGCCAGCGGGGGGGTAAGGGACTATGGCTACACCTTC
TRBJ1-2,TRBD1,15,TRBV28,-,CASSPGTGANYGYTF,TGTGCCAGCAGTCCCGGGACAGGGGCTAACTATGGCTACACCTTC
TRBJ2-2,TRBD1,15,TRBV6-4,few,CASRAGQGNTGELFF,TGTGCCAGCAGGGCTGGACAGGGAAACACCGGGGAGCTGTTTTTT
TRBJ2-7,TRBD1,15,TRBV4-2,-,CASSQGQGVGYEQYF,TGTGCCAGCAGCCAAGGACAGGGGGTCGGCTACGAGCAGTACTTC
TRBJ2-1,-,13,TRBV30,-,CAWSAGPGDEQFF,TGTGCCTGGAGCGCCGGCCCCGGGGATGAGCAGTTCTTC
TRBJ2-7,-,14,TRBV4-3,-,CASSQDRLGYEQYF,TGCGCCAGCAGCCAAGATCGACTAGGCTACGAGCAGTACTTC
TRBJ2-7,TRBD1,14,TRBV5-4,few,CASSPRTGINEQYF,TGTGCCAGCAGCCCTCGGACAGGGATTAACGAGCAGTACTTC
TRBJ1-2,TRBD1,14,TRBV5-4,-,CASTDRGRVYGYTF,TGTGCCAGCACGGACAGGGGGCGCGTCTATGGCTACACCTTC
TRBJ1-1,-,15,TRBV6-6,few,CASSYTGHPNTEAFF,TGTGCCAGCAGTTACACGGGACACCCGAACACTGAAGCTTTCTTT
TRBJ2-4,TRBD1,15,TRBV6-5,-,CASTQTGRAKNIQYF,TGTGCCAGCACCCAGACAGGGCGGGCCAAAAACATTCAGTACTTC
TRBJ1-2,TRBD1,15,TRBV11-3,-,CASSRPGTGINGYTF,TGTGCCAGCAGCCGTCCCGGGACAGGAATCAATGGCTACACCTTC
TRBJ2-2,TRBD2,16,TRBV2,-,CASRPGLASNTGELFF,TGTGCCAGCAGGCCGGGACTAGCATCGAACACCGGGGAGCTGTTTTTT
TRBJ2-1,-,14,TRBV19,once,CASSKSSSYNEQFF,TGTGCCAGTAGTAAGAGCTCCTCCTACAATGAGCAGTTCTTC
TRBJ1-1,-,11,TRBV6-6,-,CASGKGDEAFF,TGTGCCAGCGGTAAGGGAGATGAAGCTTTCTTT
TRBJ1-6,-,14,TRBV4-1,few,CASSQPRQNSPLHF,TGCGCCAGCAGCCAGCCTAGACAGAATTCACCCCTCCACTTT
TRBJ1-2,-,15,TRBV3-1/TRBV3-2,-,CASSQDGAAPYGYTF,TGTGCCAGCAGCCAAGATGGGGCCGCACCCTATGGCTACACCTTC
TRBJ1-2,TRBD1,15,TRBV27,-,CASSGSGTGDYGYTF,TGTGCCAGCAGCGGATCCGGGACAGGCGATTATGGCTACACCTTC
TRBJ2-1,TRBD2,15,TRBV28,-,CASSTPSGGYNEQFF,TGTGCCAGCAGTACACCTAGCGGGGGGTACAATGAGCAGTTCTTC
TRBJ2-1,TRBD2,18,TRBV18,-,CASSPAGTSGSFYNEQFF,TGTGCCAGCTCACCAGCCGGGACTAGCGGGAGTTTCTACAATGAGCAGTTCTTC
TRBJ2-7,TRBD2,13,TRBV29-1,few,CSVRLAGFYEQYF,TGCAGCGTTCGACTAGCGGGATTCTACGAGCAGTACTTC
TRBJ2-7,TRBD1,15,TRBV29-1,-,CSVEGGGTGSYEQYF,TGCAGCGTTGAAGGAGGAGGGACAGGATCCTACGAGCAGTACTTC
TRBJ2-5,TRBD2,16,TRBV4-1,-,CASSNKILAEGETQYF,TGCGCCAGCAGCAACAAGATACTAGCGGAGGGGGAGACCCAGTACTTC